A single sample is the source of the 21 T cell receptor beta chains below, sequenced in a study of PD-L1 blockade in urothelial cancer. Assay used: immunoSEQ multiplex PCR; TCRdb lists only in-frame clones, some missing. The sample contains 44,000 or so clones, approximately 88% of which appear only once. Specimen: PBMCs, collected around atezolizumab (anti-PD-L1) treatment. Every receptor here comes from a man older than 75 with urothelial cancer.

V usage is TRBV7-2 and J usage is TRBJ2-1; 7 nucleotides line up with TRBD2. The J segment lost 8 bases and the V segment lost 1 base, leaving 8 bases of the junction unmatched. CDR1 SGHTA and CDR2 FQGNSA come from the germline V gene. There are 15 residues in the CDR3. CDR3 nucleotide sequence: TGTGCCAGCAGCTTAGGGGGGAGGGCCGCCCATGAGCAGTTCTTC. Translated: CASSLGGRAAHEQFF.

The V call is TRBV11-2, the J call TRBJ1-5; no firm D call. V was clipped by 8 bases and J by 5 bases, with 22 bases between them. The CDR3 contains 16 residues. Germline values: CDR1 SGHAT, CDR2 FQNNGV. In DNA, the CDR3 is TGTGCCAGCCCCTTCCCCTTGGGCTATGGTTATCAGCCCCAGCATTTT. Translating gives CASPFPLGYGYQPQHF.

The rearrangement uses TRBV5-1 and TRBJ2-3; 8 bases map to TRBD1. Germline lookup yields CDR1 SGHRS and CDR2 YFSETQ. With 4 bases clipped from V and 0 bases from J, the junction kept 7 bases outside the gene matches. The CDR3 spans 16 residues. CDR3 DNA sequence: TGCGCCAGCAGCCCCGGACAGGGCTCTAGCACAGATACGCAGTATTTT. Translation gives CASSPGQGSSTDTQYF.

This clone occurred a few times. The chain joins TRBV28 to TRBJ1-5; D unclear. The V and J ends lost 4 bases and 2 bases respectively, with 15 bases between them. This CDR3 spans 16 amino acids. Germline V CDR1 and CDR2: MDHEN, SYDVKM. The CDR3 sequence is CASSSASNTGNQPQHF. CDR3 bases: TGTGCCAGCAGTTCCGCGTCAAATACAGGCAATCAGCCCCAGCATTTT. The complete variable domain, with remaining parts taken from reference TRBV28 and TRBJ1-5, reads DVKVTQSSRYLVKRTGEKVFLECVQDMDHENMFWYRQDPGLGLRLIYFSYDVKMKEKGDIPEGYSVSREKKERFSLILESASTNQTSMYLCASSSASNTGNQPQHFGDGTRLSIL.

V is TRBV30 and J is TRBJ1-4; no reliable D call. Trimming stripped 5 bases from V and 8 bases from J, with 12 bases between. Germline values: CDR1 GTSNPN, CDR2 SVGIG (reference sequence). The CDR3 runs to 12 residues. The CDR3 here is CAWSSRGEKLFF. The CDR3 bases are TGTGCCTGGTCTTCAAGAGGGGAAAAACTGTTTTTT.

The chain carries TRBV4-1 and TRBJ2-7, with D hard to call. Between the trimmed V and J ends, which lost 3 bases and 5 bases, there was a span of 17 bases. CDR3 length: 15 residues. Germline loops: CDR1 MGHRA, CDR2 YSYEKL. This CDR3 reads CASSQNPSSIHEQYF. In DNA, the CDR3 is TGCGCCAGCAGCCAGAATCCTTCTAGTATCCACGAGCAGTACTTC.

The chain is built from TRBV19 and TRBJ1-2; no clear D gene. V shed 4 bases and J shed 7 bases, with 16 bases lying between them. Germline loops: CDR1 LNHDA, CDR2 SQIVND (reference sequence). The CDR3 sequence is 14 residues long. The CDR3 bases are TGTGCCAGTAGTACCCAGGCAGGAGGGCTTGGCTACACCTTC. It yields the protein CASSTQAGGLGYTF.

In its sample, this clone was seen a few times. V is TRBV6-6 and J is TRBJ1-2; D possibly corresponds to TRBD1 (5 bases). From germline, CDR1 is MNHNY and CDR2 SVGAGI (reference sequence). Trimming left V 5 bases short and J 4 bases short, with 11 bases between. There are 13 residues in the CDR3. The CDR3 region is CASSTTAGYGYTF. CDR3 bases: TGTGCCAGCAGTACGACAGCAGGCTATGGCTACACCTTC.

V is TRBV6-1 and J is TRBJ2-3; TRBD2 is a possible D gene (6 bases). Germline V gene sequence: CDR1 MNHNS, CDR2 SASEGT. The CDR3 extends over 13 amino acids. V shed 5 bases and J shed 6 bases, with 12 bases lying between them. The CDR3 DNA reads TGTGCCAGCAGTTGGGACTTAAAGGATACGCAGTATTTT. The encoded protein is CASSWDLKDTQYF.

V usage is TRBV19 and J usage is TRBJ2-3; possibly TRBD2 for D (7 bases). Trimming removed 8 bases from V and 3 bases from J, with 24 bases in between. From germline, CDR1 is LNHDA and CDR2 SQIVND (reference sequence). This CDR3 has 17 residues. CDR3 sequence reads: CASRSGGREAGTDTQYF. Written as DNA, the CDR3 is TGTGCCAGTCGGTCGGGGGGCCGGGAGGCGGGGACAGATACGCAGTATTTT. The entire variable domain, with the rest obtained from reference TRBV19 and TRBJ2-3, is as follows: DGGITQSPKYLFRKEGQNVTLSCEQNLNHDAMYWYRQDPGQGLRLIYYSQIVNDFQKGDIAEGYSVSREKKESFPLTVTSAQKNPTAFYLCASRSGGREAGTDTQYFGPGTRLTVL.

The chain recombines TRBV10-2 with TRBJ2-5, with D possibly TRBD1 on 5 matching bases. V was pared by 7 bases and J by 5 bases, with 11 bases between. Germline V gives CDR1 WSHSY, CDR2 SAAADI. The CDR3 is 12 residues long. CDR3 nucleotides: TGCGCCAGCAATCCAGGGTTGGAGACCCAGTACTTC. This sequence encodes CASNPGLETQYF.

This clone was observed a single time. This sequence joins TRBV5-8 and TRBJ1-2; tentative D call: TRBD1 (5 bases). The V gene's germline CDR1 is SGHTS and CDR2 YDEGEE. The CDR3 is made up of 16 amino acids. V lost 1 base and J 3 bases, leaving 16 bases between the germline ends. CDR3 bases: TGTGCCAGCAGCTTGAATTTGCGGGGAGGGGACTATGGCTACACCTTC. It translates to CASSLNLRGGDYGYTF.

This clone was seen more than once but under ten times. DNA of the CDR3: TGTGCCAGCAGCCCGTCACCTACCTACGAGCAGTACTTC. Translation: CASSPSPTYEQYF. The J gene is TRBJ2-7, the V gene TRBV11-2; D unclear. In germline, CDR1 is SGHAT, CDR2 FQNNGV. The CDR3 spans 13 residues. Trimming left V 5 bases short and J 2 bases short, with 10 bases between.

The count of this clone is one. This chain joins TRBV5-1 and TRBJ2-3; 11 nucleotides agree with TRBD2. CDR3 length equals 16 residues. CDR1 is SGHRS, CDR2 YFSETQ, per germline. The J segment lost 5 bases and the V segment lost 4 bases, leaving 9 bases of the junction unmatched. The CDR3 here is CASSTLAGGQGDTQYF. DNA of the CDR3: TGCGCCAGCAGCACGCTAGCGGGAGGTCAGGGAGATACGCAGTATTTT.

V and J are TRBV4-3 and TRBJ2-3, with 8 bases fitting TRBD2. The CDR3 totals 15 residues. CDR1 LGHNA and CDR2 YSLEER come from the germline V gene. Germline trimming cut 2 bases from V and 3 bases from J; bases unmatched to any gene: 4. CDR3 amino acids: CASSQTVAGTDTQYF. The CDR3 DNA is TGCGCCAGCAGCCAAACCGTAGCGGGAACAGATACGCAGTATTTT.

The genes are TRBV28 and TRBJ1-2, with 11 bases matching TRBD1. CDR1 and CDR2 (germline): MDHEN, SYDVKM. The CDR3 runs to 14 residues. Trimming cost V 6 bases and J 8 bases; bases outside gene matches: 8. The CDR3 coding sequence is TGTGCCAGCAGCCTGGAGGACAGGGGGCGAGGCTACACCTTC. Protein: CASSLEDRGRGYTF.

The CDR3 sequence is CSVGTGNTDTQYF. The DNA of the CDR3 is TGCAGCGTAGGGACAGGCAACACAGATACGCAGTATTTT. This chain joins TRBV29-1 and TRBJ2-3, with 8 bases identical to TRBD1. This CDR3 comprises 13 residues. V shed 6 bases and J 2 bases; nucleotides not matched to a gene: 4. Germline CDR1 is SQVTM and CDR2 is ANQGSEA.

This rearrangement joins TRBV7-2 to TRBJ2-5; weak D call: TRBD1 (6 bases). The CDR3 contains 14 residues. The germline V and J ends were trimmed by 5 bases and 1 base, with 11 bases remaining between them. In germline, CDR1 is SGHTA, CDR2 FQGNSA. CDR3 loop: CASSPNRVQETQYF. CDR3 nucleotide sequence: TGTGCCAGCAGCCCGAACAGGGTCCAAGAGACCCAGTACTTC.

This clone showed up just a few times. The chain uses TRBV6-1 and TRBJ1-1; D is perhaps TRBD1 (6 bases). The CDR3 has 14 residues. Trimming left V 5 bases short and J 2 bases short, with 12 bases between. The germline V gene has CDR1 MNHNS and CDR2 SASEGT. The CDR3 DNA reads TGTGCCAGCAGTACACAGGGACCAAACACTGAAGCTTTCTTT. Its protein product is CASSTQGPNTEAFF.

This clone has just one count. The chain is built from TRBV6-5 and TRBJ2-5, with D possibly TRBD1 on 6 matching bases. This CDR3 has 13 residues. Germline-derived CDR1 and CDR2 are MNHEY and SVGAGI. Between the trimmed V and J ends, which lost 6 bases and 1 base, there was a span of 9 bases. As DNA, the CDR3 is TGTGCCAGCAGCCGAGGGGGCCAAGAGACCCAGTACTTC. Amino acids: CASSRGGQETQYF.

The chain couples TRBV7-9 to TRBJ1-2; a possible D gene is TRBD1 (6 bases). In germline, CDR1 is SEHNR, CDR2 FQNEAQ (reference sequence). The CDR3 sequence is 15 residues long. V was clipped by 5 bases and J by 0 bases, with 13 bases between them. The CDR3 protein is CASSRRQEPNYGYTF. The CDR3 DNA sequence: TGTGCCAGCAGCCGACGACAGGAACCTAACTATGGCTACACCTTC. The full variable domain, its missing parts supplied by reference TRBV7-9 and TRBJ1-2, is DTGVSQNPRHKITKRGQNVTFRCDPISEHNRLYWYRQTLGQGPEFLTYFQNEAQLEKSRLLSDRFSAERPKGSFSTLEIQRTEQGDSAMYLCASSRRQEPNYGYTFGSGTRLTVV.